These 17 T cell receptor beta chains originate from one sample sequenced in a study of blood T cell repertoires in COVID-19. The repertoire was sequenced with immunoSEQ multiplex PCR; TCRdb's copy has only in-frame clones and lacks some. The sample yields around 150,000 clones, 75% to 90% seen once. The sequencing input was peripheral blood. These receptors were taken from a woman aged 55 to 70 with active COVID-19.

DNA for the CDR3: TGTGCCAGCAGCCGGACAGGGAATGGCTACACCTTC. Amino acids: CASSRTGNGYTF. J is TRBJ1-2 and V is TRBV6-5; 8 bases are a match to TRBD1. CDR3 length: 12 amino acids. Germline CDR1 reads MNHEY; CDR2 reads SVGAGI. Trimming took 6 bases from V and 6 from J; bases not matched to a gene: 3.

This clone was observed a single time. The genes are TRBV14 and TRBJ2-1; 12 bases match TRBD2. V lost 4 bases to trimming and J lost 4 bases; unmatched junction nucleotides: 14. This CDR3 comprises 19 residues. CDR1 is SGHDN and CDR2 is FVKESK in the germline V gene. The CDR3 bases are TGTGCCAGCAGCCTGAGACTAGCGGGAGCATGTCCCCAATACAATGAGCAGTTCTTC. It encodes CASSLRLAGACPQYNEQFF.

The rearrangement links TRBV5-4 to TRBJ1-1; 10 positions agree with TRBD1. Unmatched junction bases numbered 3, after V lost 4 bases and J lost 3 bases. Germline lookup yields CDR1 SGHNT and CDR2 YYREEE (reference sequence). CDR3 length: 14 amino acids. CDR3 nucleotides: TGTGCCAGCAGCCGACAGGGGGCGGACACTGAAGCTTTCTTT. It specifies CASSRQGADTEAFF.

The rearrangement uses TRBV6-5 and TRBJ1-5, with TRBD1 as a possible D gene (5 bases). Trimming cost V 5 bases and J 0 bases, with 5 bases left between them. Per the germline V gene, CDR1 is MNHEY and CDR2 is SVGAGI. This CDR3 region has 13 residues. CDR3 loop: CASSRGSNQPQHF. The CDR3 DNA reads TGTGCCAGCAGTAGGGGTAGCAATCAGCCCCAGCATTTT.

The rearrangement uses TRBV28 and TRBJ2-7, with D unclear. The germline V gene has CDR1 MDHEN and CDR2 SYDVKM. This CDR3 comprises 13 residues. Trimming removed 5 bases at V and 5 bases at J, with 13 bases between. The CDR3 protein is CASSIPGYHEQYF. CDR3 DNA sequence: TGTGCCAGCAGTATCCCAGGATACCACGAGCAGTACTTC.

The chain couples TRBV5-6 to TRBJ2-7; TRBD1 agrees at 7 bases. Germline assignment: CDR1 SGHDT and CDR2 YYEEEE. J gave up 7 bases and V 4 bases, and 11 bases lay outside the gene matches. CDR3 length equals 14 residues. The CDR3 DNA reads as TGTGCCAGCAGCCCCACGACAGGGTTTTTGGAGCAGTACTTC. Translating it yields CASSPTTGFLEQYF.

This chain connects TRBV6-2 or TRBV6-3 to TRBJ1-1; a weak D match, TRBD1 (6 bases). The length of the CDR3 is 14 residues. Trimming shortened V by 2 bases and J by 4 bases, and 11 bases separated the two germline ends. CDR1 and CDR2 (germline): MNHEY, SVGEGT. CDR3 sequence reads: CASSYGRGITEAFF. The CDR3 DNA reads TGTGCCAGCAGTTACGGCAGGGGAATCACTGAAGCTTTCTTT.

The CDR3 region is CASSSPLAVGLDEQFF. In nucleotides, the CDR3 is TGTGCCAGCAGCTCGCCCCTAGCGGTCGGGCTCGATGAGCAGTTCTTC. This sequence joins TRBV28 and TRBJ2-1; 7 positions match TRBD2. With V trimmed by 6 bases and J by 8 bases, 16 bases remained unmatched. CDR3 length: 16 amino acids. The germline gives CDR1 MDHEN, CDR2 SYDVKM.

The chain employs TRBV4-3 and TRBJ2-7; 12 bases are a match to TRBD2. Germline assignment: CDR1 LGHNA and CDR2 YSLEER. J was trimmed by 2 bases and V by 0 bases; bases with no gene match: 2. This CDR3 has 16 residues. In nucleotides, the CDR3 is TGCGCCAGCAGCCAAGACCTAGCGGGAGGGACCTACGAGCAGTACTTC. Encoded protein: CASSQDLAGGTYEQYF.

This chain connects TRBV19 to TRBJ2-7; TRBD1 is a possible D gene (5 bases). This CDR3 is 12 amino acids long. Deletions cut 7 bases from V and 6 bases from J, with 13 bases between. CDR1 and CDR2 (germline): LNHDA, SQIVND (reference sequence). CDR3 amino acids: CASNQGMGEQYF. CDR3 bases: TGTGCCAGTAATCAGGGAATGGGCGAGCAGTACTTC.

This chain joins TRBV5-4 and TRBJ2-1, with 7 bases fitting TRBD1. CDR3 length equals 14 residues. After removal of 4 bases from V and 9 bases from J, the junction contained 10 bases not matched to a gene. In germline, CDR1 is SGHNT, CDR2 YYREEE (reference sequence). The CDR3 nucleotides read TGTGCCAGCAGCAAAGGGGGCGGTCGGATTGAGCAGTTCTTC. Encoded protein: CASSKGGGRIEQFF. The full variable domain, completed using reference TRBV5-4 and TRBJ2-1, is ETGVTQSPTHLIKTRGQQVTLRCSSQSGHNTVSWYQQALGQGPQFIFQYYREEENGRGNFPPRFSGLQFPNYSSELNVNALELDDSALYLCASSKGGGRIEQFFGPGTRLTVL.

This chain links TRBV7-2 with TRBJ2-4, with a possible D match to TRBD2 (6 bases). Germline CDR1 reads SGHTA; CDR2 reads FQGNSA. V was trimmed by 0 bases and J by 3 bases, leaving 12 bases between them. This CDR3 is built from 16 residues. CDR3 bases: TGTGCCAGCAGCTTAGCGCCGGGAGCGGGCAAAAACATTCAGTACTTC. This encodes CASSLAPGAGKNIQYF.

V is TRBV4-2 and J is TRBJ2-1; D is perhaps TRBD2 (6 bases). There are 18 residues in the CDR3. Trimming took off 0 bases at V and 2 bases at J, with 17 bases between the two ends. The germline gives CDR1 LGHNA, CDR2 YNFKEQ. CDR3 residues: CASSQDPASVRPYNEQFF. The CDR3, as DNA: TGTGCCAGCAGCCAAGATCCCGCTAGCGTACGTCCCTACAATGAGCAGTTCTTC.

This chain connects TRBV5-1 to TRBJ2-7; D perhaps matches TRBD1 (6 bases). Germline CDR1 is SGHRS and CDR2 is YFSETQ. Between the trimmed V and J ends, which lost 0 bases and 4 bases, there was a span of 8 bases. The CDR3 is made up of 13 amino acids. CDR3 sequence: CASSLGGRYEQYF. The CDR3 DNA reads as TGCGCCAGCAGCTTGGGGGGGCGTTACGAGCAGTACTTC.

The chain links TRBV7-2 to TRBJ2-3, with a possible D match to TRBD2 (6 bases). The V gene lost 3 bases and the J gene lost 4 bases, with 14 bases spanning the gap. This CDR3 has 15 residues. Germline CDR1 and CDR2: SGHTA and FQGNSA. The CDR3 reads CASSLGLYTPDTQYF. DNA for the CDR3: TGTGCCAGCAGCTTGGGACTTTATACCCCAGATACGCAGTATTTT. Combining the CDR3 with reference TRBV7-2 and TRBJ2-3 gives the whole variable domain GAGVSQSPSNKVTEKGKDVELRCDPISGHTALYWYRQSLGQGLEFLIYFQGNSAPDKSGLPSDRFSAERTGGSVSTLTIQRTQQEDSAVYLCASSLGLYTPDTQYFGPGTRLTVL.

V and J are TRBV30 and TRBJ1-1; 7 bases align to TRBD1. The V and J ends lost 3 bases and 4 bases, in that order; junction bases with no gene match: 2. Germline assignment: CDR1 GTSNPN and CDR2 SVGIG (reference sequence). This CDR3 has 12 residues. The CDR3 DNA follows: TGTGCCTGGAGACAGGGGCCCACTGAAGCTTTCTTT. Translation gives CAWRQGPTEAFF.

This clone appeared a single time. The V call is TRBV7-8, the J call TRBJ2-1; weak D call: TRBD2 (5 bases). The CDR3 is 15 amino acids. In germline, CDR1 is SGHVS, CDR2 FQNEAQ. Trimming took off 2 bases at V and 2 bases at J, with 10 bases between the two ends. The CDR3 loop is CASSLPADPYNEQFF. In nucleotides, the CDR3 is TGTGCCAGCAGCTTACCAGCGGACCCCTACAATGAGCAGTTCTTC. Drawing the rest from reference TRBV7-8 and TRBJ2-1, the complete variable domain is GAGVSQSPRYKVAKRGQDVALRCDPISGHVSLFWYQQALGQGPEFLTYFQNEAQLDKSGLPSDRFFAERPEGSVSTLKIQRTQQEDSAVYLCASSLPADPYNEQFFGPGTRLTVL.